This T cell receptor beta chain was obtained from a study of OX40 agonist ivuxolimab in advanced cancers. Germline V gene sequence: CDR1 MGHDK, CDR2 SYGVNS. Trimming cost V 9 bases and J 3 bases, with 14 bases left between them. The CDR3 spans 13 residues. The repertoire was sequenced with immunoSEQ multiplex PCR; TCRdb's copy has only in-frame clones and lacks some. This table has approximately 44,000 clones, 80% appearing once. The V and J genes are TRBV25-1 and TRBJ1-2; possible D gene TRBD1, 6 bases. The sequence derives from an adult with an advanced solid tumor such as melanoma, head and neck, liver or kidney cancer. Sequences were derived from CD4+ or CD8+ T cells sorted from blood, sampled in a trial of the OX40 agonist ivuxolimab. The CDR3 DNA sequence: TGTGCCAGTTCACCGGGGGGCGACTATGGCTACACCTTC. Protein product: CASSPGGDYGYTF.